These 19 T cell receptor beta chains share one sample of origin, sequenced in a study of immune evolution from preneoplasia to lung adenocarcinoma. Assay: immunoSEQ multiplex PCR; the TCRdb copy retains only in-frame clones and omits some. The sample contains approximately 6,800 clones, approximately 85% of which appear only once. The sample taken for sequencing was FFPE invasive lung adenocarcinoma tissue. These receptors were obtained from a person aged 50-70 years with lung adenocarcinoma.

This chain connects TRBV11-2 to TRBJ2-3; 7 bases are a match to TRBD2. This CDR3 region has 15 residues. CDR1 and CDR2 from the germline V gene are SGHAT and FQNNGV. Trimming at V came to 2 bases and at J to 1 base, leaving 3 bases not matched to a gene. CDR3 DNA: TGTGCCAGCAGCTTAATAGCGGGCGGCACAGATACGCAGTATTTT. Protein sequence: CASSLIAGGTDTQYF. Together with reference TRBV11-2 and TRBJ2-3, the CDR3 gives the full variable domain: EAGVAQSPRYKIIEKRQSVAFWCNPISGHATLYWYQQILGQGPKLLIQFQNNGVVDDSQLPKDRFSAERLKGVDSTLKIQPAKLEDSAVYLCASSLIAGGTDTQYFGPGTRLTVL.

The CDR3 loop reads CASNDRSEKLFF. CDR3 nucleotide sequence: TGTGCCAGCAATGATAGGAGTGAAAAACTGTTTTTT. This chain links TRBV28 with TRBJ1-4; the D is unclear. V lost 7 bases and J 7 bases, leaving 10 bases between the germline ends. The CDR3 totals 12 residues. Germline V gives CDR1 MDHEN, CDR2 SYDVKM.

This clone was counted a single time. The V call is TRBV5-1, the J call TRBJ2-5; TRBD1 or TRBD2 may be the D gene (5 bases each). Germline V lookup: CDR1 SGHRS, CDR2 YFSETQ. Trimming shortened V by 3 bases and J by 1 base, and 7 bases separated the two germline ends. This CDR3 is built from 13 residues. The CDR3 coding sequence is TGCGCCAGCAGCTCCGGGACCCAAGAGACCCAGTACTTC. Residues: CASSSGTQETQYF.

The rearrangement links TRBV19 to TRBJ2-1, with TRBD2 identical over 9 bases. The CDR3 extends over 17 amino acids. V shed 2 bases, J shed 9 bases, and the junction held 14 bases outside the gene matches. CDR1 is LNHDA, CDR2 SQIVND, per germline (reference sequence). CDR3 nucleotide sequence: TGTGCCAGTAGTATAAGGTCAGCGGGAGGCTCCCAACCTGAGCAGTTCTTC. It yields the protein CASSIRSAGGSQPEQFF.

The rearrangement joins TRBV30 to TRBJ2-2, with 7 positions matching TRBD2. With V trimmed by 5 bases and J by 4 bases, 7 bases remained unmatched. This CDR3 contains 14 residues. CDR1 GTSNPN and CDR2 SVGIG come from the germline V gene (reference sequence). The CDR3 is CAWRAGFVTGELFF. CDR3 bases: TGTGCCTGGCGAGCGGGGTTTGTCACCGGGGAGCTGTTTTTT.

This clone was observed once. The chain uses TRBV7-9 and TRBJ1-1; perhaps TRBD1 as D (5 bases). Trimming shortened V by 5 bases and J by 3 bases, and 10 bases separated the two germline ends. The CDR3 contains 13 residues. Per germline, CDR1 SEHNR and CDR2 FQNEAQ (reference sequence). Here the CDR3 reads CASSPDTYTEAFF. The CDR3 DNA is TGTGCCAGCAGCCCGGACACCTACACTGAAGCTTTCTTT.

This sequence joins TRBV7-9 and TRBJ2-7; TRBD2 agrees at 13 bases. CDR3 size: 19 residues. The V segment lost 5 bases and the J segment 3 bases; nucleotides outside the gene matches: 16. In germline, CDR1 is SEHNR, CDR2 FQNEAQ (reference sequence). Here the CDR3 reads CASSGLAGESPMLYYEQYF. CDR3 in DNA: TGTGCCAGCAGCGGACTAGCGGGAGAATCCCCGATGCTTTACTACGAGCAGTACTTC.

This clone is a singleton in its sample. The chain combines TRBV15 with TRBJ2-1; 7 bases align to TRBD2. J gave up 6 bases and V 5 bases, and 4 bases lay outside the gene matches. Looked up from germline, CDR1 is LNHNV and CDR2 is YYDKDF (reference sequence). The CDR3 extends over 13 amino acids. The CDR3: CATSGGSRNEQFF. CDR3 bases: TGTGCCACCAGCGGCGGGAGTCGCAATGAGCAGTTCTTC.

The genes are TRBV25-1 and TRBJ2-1; 7 bases align to TRBD2. There are 17 residues in the CDR3. Germline CDR1 reads MGHDK; CDR2 reads SYGVNS. Trimming at V came to 8 bases and at J to 0 bases, leaving 13 bases not matched to a gene. The CDR3: CASLSERGGSSYNEQFF. The DNA for the CDR3 is TGTGCCAGCCTATCTGAGCGGGGCGGAAGCTCCTACAATGAGCAGTTCTTC.

As DNA, the CDR3 is TGCGCCAGCAGCCAAGAATCCGCGTCGGGTTACAATGAGCAGTTCTTC. Translation gives CASSQESASGYNEQFF. The chain employs TRBV4-1 and TRBJ2-1; no clear D. The ends were cut back, 0 bases at V and 4 bases at J, with 13 bases in the middle. Germline V gene data show CDR1 as MGHRA and CDR2 as YSYEKL. CDR3 length equals 16 residues.

V is TRBV18 and J is TRBJ2-5; D remains unclear. The V gene lost 0 bases and the J gene lost 7 bases, with 12 bases spanning the gap. The CDR3 covers 14 residues. Germline lookup yields CDR1 KGHSH and CDR2 LQKENI. The CDR3 DNA reads TGTGCCAGCTCACCACCGATGGAGATTGGGACCCAGTACTTC. It codes for CASSPPMEIGTQYF.

This clone has a handful of counts. The chain's CDR3 is CASSESLPGGYTSGSSYEQYF. The CDR3 DNA is TGCGCCAGCAGTGAGTCCCTGCCGGGAGGGTACACTAGCGGGAGCTCCTACGAGCAGTACTTC. The genes are TRBV10-2 and TRBJ2-7, with TRBD2 matching over 11 bases. The CDR3 is 21 residues long. Germline CDR1 reads WSHSY; CDR2 reads SAAADI. Trimming at V came to 0 bases and at J to 0 bases, leaving 16 bases not matched to a gene.

The gene calls are TRBV5-1 and TRBJ2-3, with TRBD2 matching 9 bases. Per germline, CDR1 SGHRS and CDR2 YFSETQ. The CDR3 loop spans 16 amino acids. Losses at the gene ends were 3 bases for V and 1 base for J; bases not matched to a gene: 6. The CDR3 sequence: CASSSKLAGRTDTQYF. In DNA form, the CDR3 reads TGCGCCAGCAGCTCCAAACTAGCGGGCCGCACAGATACGCAGTATTTT.

The J gene is TRBJ2-1, the V gene TRBV6-1; a possible D gene is TRBD1 (5 bases). Trimming stripped 6 bases from V and 9 bases from J, with 9 bases between. This CDR3 is 11 amino acids long. The germline V gene has CDR1 MNHNS and CDR2 SASEGT. CDR3 region: CASRGQGEQFF. The CDR3 bases are TGTGCCAGCAGGGGGCAAGGTGAGCAGTTCTTC.

This clone was seen only a few times. The chain recombines TRBV19 with TRBJ1-5, with D maybe TRBD1 (5 bases). The CDR3 contains 13 residues. The germline CDR1 and CDR2 sequences are LNHDA and SQIVND (reference sequence). V was pared by 6 bases and J by 6 bases, with 12 bases between. CDR3 in amino acids: CASSQWDGQPQHF. The CDR3 nucleotides read TGTGCCAGTAGCCAGTGGGACGGTCAGCCCCAGCATTTT.

Only a few counts were recorded for this clone. The chain employs TRBV4-2 and TRBJ2-4; 10 bases align to TRBD1. The CDR3 is 15 residues long. Germline-derived CDR1 and CDR2 are LGHNA and YNFKEQ. V gave up 3 bases and J gave up 1 base; unmatched junction bases: 0. The CDR3 here is CASSQDRGAKNIQYF. The CDR3 DNA reads as TGTGCCAGCAGCCAGGACAGGGGGGCCAAAAACATTCAGTACTTC.

The chain is built from TRBV19 and TRBJ1-2; no definite D call. The CDR3 is made up of 17 amino acids. CDR1 and CDR2 (germline): LNHDA, SQIVND (reference sequence). The V end lost 6 bases, the J end lost 2 bases, and 22 bases lay between the germline ends. This CDR3 is CASRPWSDSTSNYGYTF. The CDR3 DNA reads as TGTGCCAGTAGGCCTTGGTCGGACTCCACTTCAAACTATGGCTACACCTTC.

The gene calls are TRBV5-6 and TRBJ2-2; D not resolved. Germline values: CDR1 SGHDT, CDR2 YYEEEE. CDR3 length equals 12 residues. The V end lost 2 bases, the J end lost 7 bases, and 6 bases lay between the germline ends. The CDR3 region is CASSFIFGELFF. Written as DNA, the CDR3 is TGTGCCAGCAGCTTTATCTTCGGGGAGCTGTTTTTT. The variable domain in full, with the rest retrieved from reference TRBV5-6 and TRBJ2-2, is DAGVTQSPTHLIKTRGQQVTLRCSPKSGHDTVSWYQQALGQGPQFIFQYYEEEERQRGNFPDRFSGHQFPNYSSELNVNALLLGDSALYLCASSFIFGELFFGEGSRLTVL.

The chain joins TRBV10-3 to TRBJ2-5; the match to TRBD2 covers 8 bases. The ends lost 2 bases at V and 7 bases at J; junction bases unmatched: 3. From germline, CDR1 is ENHRY and CDR2 SYGVKD. The CDR3 is 13 amino acids. Here the CDR3 reads CAISEGGRLTQYF. The CDR3 coding sequence is TGTGCCATCAGTGAGGGCGGGAGGTTGACCCAGTACTTC.